The rows below give T cell receptor beta chains drawn from one sample of a study of blood T cell repertoires in COVID-19. TCRdb's copy holds only in-frame clones and misses some; the assay was immunoSEQ multiplex PCR. The sample comprises fewer than 300,000 clones, approximately 90% of which are singletons, and roughly 8.6% rests with the top ten. Specimen: PBMCs or T cells enriched from blood (not recorded which). All receptors derive from a man in his forties who had recovered from COVID-19. Each CDR3 is given with its conserved first and last residue. Each record gives: D gene, clone size, J gene, V gene, CDR3 protein, CDR3 DNA. A D gene is named only where the DNA matches it firmly. The size entry is marked missing in some rows and otherwise reads once, few, many or a size class.

d_gene: TRBD1; abundance: many; j_gene: TRBJ1-5; v_gene: TRBV6-5; CDR3aa: CASSYHRDSPNQPQHF; CDR3nt: TGTGCCAGCAGTTACCATCGGGACAGTCCTAATCAGCCCCAGCATTTT
d_gene: TRBD1; abundance: .; j_gene: TRBJ2-2; v_gene: TRBV7-8; CDR3aa: CASSRTNSGQGRLAGELFF; CDR3nt: TGTGCCAGCAGCCGTACGAATAGCGGACAGGGAAGGTTGGCCGGGGAGCTGTTTTTT
d_gene: TRBD2; abundance: .; j_gene: TRBJ2-1; v_gene: TRBV7-6; CDR3aa: CASTVSGNPYNEQFF; CDR3nt: TGTGCCAGCACCGTTAGCGGGAACCCCTACAATGAGCAGTTCTTC
d_gene: .; abundance: few; j_gene: TRBJ2-1; v_gene: TRBV4-3; CDR3aa: CASSQGVASVNEQFF; CDR3nt: TGCGCCAGCAGCCAAGGAGTGGCTAGCGTCAATGAGCAGTTCTTC
d_gene: .; abundance: .; j_gene: TRBJ2-7; v_gene: TRBV1; CDR3aa: CTSSHQTGDSYEQYF; CDR3nt: TGCACCAGCAGCCATCAGACAGGGGACTCCTACGAGCAGTACTTC
d_gene: TRBD2; abundance: few; j_gene: TRBJ2-2; v_gene: TRBV13; CDR3aa: CASSSGLGVRGELFF; CDR3nt: TGTGCCAGCAGCTCGGGACTAGGAGTCCGCGGGGAGCTGTTTTTT
d_gene: .; abundance: .; j_gene: TRBJ1-2; v_gene: TRBV7-3; CDR3aa: CASSWEGTPDSYGYTF; CDR3nt: TGTGCCAGCAGCTGGGAAGGGACACCAGATAGCTATGGCTACACCTTC
d_gene: .; abundance: .; j_gene: TRBJ2-7; v_gene: TRBV28; CDR3aa: CASSYRASRYEQYF; CDR3nt: TGTGCCAGCAGTTACAGGGCTTCTCGCTACGAGCAGTACTTC
d_gene: TRBD1; abundance: .; j_gene: TRBJ2-7; v_gene: TRBV6-4; CDR3aa: CASSELPGTAAYEQYF; CDR3nt: TGTGCCAGCAGTGAGCTCCCCGGGACAGCGGCCTACGAGCAGTACTTC
d_gene: TRBD1; abundance: few; j_gene: TRBJ1-2; v_gene: TRBV3-1/TRBV3-2; CDR3aa: CASSIKGQGYGYTF; CDR3nt: TGTGCCAGCAGCATAAAGGGACAGGGCTATGGCTACACCTTC
d_gene: .; abundance: .; j_gene: TRBJ1-4; v_gene: TRBV4-1; CDR3aa: CASSWLSGRGDRQTNEKLFF; CDR3nt: TGCGCCAGCAGCTGGCTAAGTGGAAGGGGCGATAGACAAACTAATGAAAAACTGTTTTTT
d_gene: TRBD1; abundance: few; j_gene: TRBJ2-7; v_gene: TRBV13; CDR3aa: CASSQSWTGRTYEQYF; CDR3nt: TGTGCCAGCAGCCAATCATGGACAGGGAGGACCTACGAGCAGTACTTC
d_gene: TRBD2; abundance: .; j_gene: TRBJ2-5; v_gene: TRBV7-2; CDR3aa: CASSLVGLAGVGETQYF; CDR3nt: TGTGCCAGCAGCTTAGTGGGACTAGCGGGAGTCGGGGAGACCCAGTACTTC
d_gene: .; abundance: .; j_gene: TRBJ1-5; v_gene: TRBV6-2/TRBV6-3; CDR3aa: CASSYSGRAVWPQHF; CDR3nt: TGTGCCAGCAGTTACTCTGGGAGGGCGGTTTGGCCCCAGCATTTT
d_gene: TRBD1; abundance: once; j_gene: TRBJ2-1; v_gene: TRBV27; CDR3aa: CASSRSTGTGDYEQFF; CDR3nt: TGTGCCAGCAGTAGATCGACCGGGACAGGGGACTATGAGCAGTTCTTC
d_gene: TRBD1; abundance: once; j_gene: TRBJ2-7; v_gene: TRBV6-5; CDR3aa: CASSLGQGAYEQYF; CDR3nt: TGTGCCAGCAGTTTGGGACAGGGGGCGTACGAGCAGTACTTC
d_gene: .; abundance: once; j_gene: TRBJ1-5; v_gene: TRBV18; CDR3aa: CASSLGVSNQPQHF; CDR3nt: TGTGCCAGCTCATTAGGGGTTAGCAATCAGCCCCAGCATTTT
d_gene: TRBD1; abundance: .; j_gene: TRBJ1-2; v_gene: TRBV25-1; CDR3aa: CASSDVGTGGLGYTF; CDR3nt: TGTGCCAGCAGTGATGTGGGGACAGGGGGTCTTGGCTACACCTTC
d_gene: .; abundance: .; j_gene: TRBJ1-5; v_gene: TRBV7-9; CDR3aa: CASSLGREGAWSNQPQHF; CDR3nt: TGTGCCAGCAGCTTGGGCAGGGAAGGGGCTTGGAGCAATCAGCCCCAGCATTTT
d_gene: .; abundance: once; j_gene: TRBJ2-6; v_gene: TRBV7-9; CDR3aa: CASSLQISGANVLTF; CDR3nt: TGTGCCAGCAGCTTACAGATCTCTGGGGCCAACGTCCTGACTTTC
d_gene: .; abundance: .; j_gene: TRBJ2-2; v_gene: TRBV7-8; CDR3aa: CASSLAYRDTGELFF; CDR3nt: TGTGCCAGCAGCTTAGCTTATCGCGACACCGGGGAGCTGTTTTTT
d_gene: TRBD1; abundance: .; j_gene: TRBJ2-5; v_gene: TRBV5-8; CDR3aa: CASSYRQGAPLLQETQYF; CDR3nt: TGTGCCAGCAGCTACCGACAGGGGGCACCTCTTTTACAAGAGACCCAGTACTTC
d_gene: .; abundance: .; j_gene: TRBJ2-7; v_gene: TRBV25-1; CDR3aa: CASSEFADFSEQYF; CDR3nt: TGTGCCAGCAGTGAATTCGCAGACTTCTCCGAGCAGTACTTC
d_gene: TRBD1; abundance: .; j_gene: TRBJ2-5; v_gene: TRBV5-4; CDR3aa: CASSRDRGRRETQYF; CDR3nt: TGTGCCAGCAGCCGGGACAGGGGGAGGCGAGAGACCCAGTACTTC
d_gene: .; abundance: .; j_gene: TRBJ1-1; v_gene: TRBV28; CDR3aa: CASSLAGNTEAFF; CDR3nt: TGTGCCAGCAGCCTCGCGGGGAACACTGAAGCTTTCTTT
d_gene: TRBD2; abundance: .; j_gene: TRBJ2-5; v_gene: TRBV10-3; CDR3aa: CAISESWLRTTRTSGTGGTQYF; CDR3nt: TGTGCCATCAGTGAGTCATGGCTTCGCACGACCCGGACTAGCGGGACCGGTGGGACCCAGTACTTC
d_gene: TRBD1; abundance: .; j_gene: TRBJ1-5; v_gene: TRBV4-2; CDR3aa: CASSPQQGAGQPQHF; CDR3nt: TGTGCCAGCAGCCCACAACAGGGGGCGGGTCAGCCCCAGCATTTT
d_gene: .; abundance: .; j_gene: TRBJ2-2; v_gene: TRBV7-9; CDR3aa: CASSRTGTGELFF; CDR3nt: TGTGCCAGCAGCCGCACAGGCACCGGGGAGCTGTTTTTT
d_gene: .; abundance: .; j_gene: TRBJ2-7; v_gene: TRBV4-1; CDR3aa: CASSQLFPYEQYF; CDR3nt: TGCGCCAGCAGCCAACTTTTTCCCTACGAGCAGTACTTC
d_gene: TRBD2; abundance: .; j_gene: TRBJ2-7; v_gene: TRBV5-1; CDR3aa: CASSPRGTEAYEQYF; CDR3nt: TGCGCCAGCAGCCCGCGGGGGACGGAAGCCTACGAGCAGTACTTC
d_gene: .; abundance: .; j_gene: TRBJ1-6; v_gene: TRBV15; CDR3aa: CATSGEGGRYNSPLHF; CDR3nt: TGTGCCACCAGCGGAGAGGGAGGGCGTTATAATTCACCCCTCCACTTT
d_gene: .; abundance: .; j_gene: TRBJ2-1; v_gene: TRBV7-8; CDR3aa: CASSLETRGPYNEQFF; CDR3nt: TGTGCCAGCAGCTTAGAAACGCGGGGGCCTTACAATGAGCAGTTCTTC
d_gene: .; abundance: once; j_gene: TRBJ1-1; v_gene: TRBV27; CDR3aa: CASSRGGGTEAFF; CDR3nt: TGTGCCAGCAGCCGGGGGGGCGGCACTGAAGCTTTCTTT
d_gene: .; abundance: .; j_gene: TRBJ2-1; v_gene: TRBV18; CDR3aa: CASSPLGHSSYNEQFF; CDR3nt: TGTGCCAGCTCACCCCTGGGACACAGCTCCTACAATGAGCAGTTCTTC
d_gene: TRBD1; abundance: .; j_gene: TRBJ1-1; v_gene: TRBV5-8; CDR3aa: CASSVQGAQTEAFF; CDR3nt: TGTGCCAGCAGCGTACAGGGGGCGCAGACTGAAGCTTTCTTT
d_gene: TRBD2; abundance: .; j_gene: TRBJ2-7; v_gene: TRBV2; CDR3aa: CASSELAGGPYEQYF; CDR3nt: TGTGCCAGCAGTGAATTAGCGGGGGGGCCCTACGAGCAGTACTTC
d_gene: TRBD2; abundance: .; j_gene: TRBJ2-7; v_gene: TRBV7-9; CDR3aa: CASSAPALGLAAYEQYF; CDR3nt: TGTGCCAGCAGCGCACCGGCACTAGGACTAGCGGCCTACGAGCAGTACTTC
d_gene: TRBD1; abundance: .; j_gene: TRBJ1-3; v_gene: TRBV11-2; CDR3aa: CASSFLGQGGGNTIYF; CDR3nt: TGTGCCAGCAGCTTTCTTGGACAGGGAGGTGGAAACACCATATATTTT
d_gene: TRBD1; abundance: .; j_gene: TRBJ1-5; v_gene: TRBV7-8; CDR3aa: CASSLGDRENQPQHF; CDR3nt: TGTGCCAGCAGCCTCGGGGACAGGGAAAATCAGCCCCAGCATTTT
d_gene: TRBD2; abundance: .; j_gene: TRBJ2-7; v_gene: TRBV28; CDR3aa: CASSRPTGTSGNPRYEQYF; CDR3nt: TGTGCCAGCAGCCGTCCGACCGGGACTAGCGGGAATCCACGCTACGAGCAGTACTTC
d_gene: .; abundance: .; j_gene: TRBJ2-7; v_gene: TRBV15; CDR3aa: CATSAGQLNYEQYF; CDR3nt: TGTGCCACCAGCGCGGGACAGCTTAATTACGAGCAGTACTTC
d_gene: TRBD1; abundance: once; j_gene: TRBJ1-2; v_gene: TRBV27; CDR3aa: CASRPSDRAAGYTF; CDR3nt: TGTGCCAGCAGGCCATCTGACAGGGCGGCTGGCTACACCTTC
d_gene: .; abundance: once; j_gene: TRBJ2-2; v_gene: TRBV7-3; CDR3aa: CASSLWQGTTGELFF; CDR3nt: TGTGCCAGCAGCTTATGGCAGGGTACCACCGGGGAGCTGTTTTTT
d_gene: TRBD2; abundance: .; j_gene: TRBJ2-3; v_gene: TRBV3-1/TRBV3-2; CDR3aa: CASSPHGLAIKLGSTDTQYF; CDR3nt: TGTGCCAGCAGCCCTCACGGACTAGCGATCAAGCTGGGTTCCACAGATACGCAGTATTTT
d_gene: TRBD1; abundance: .; j_gene: TRBJ1-2; v_gene: TRBV30; CDR3aa: CAWSIGQGYGYTF; CDR3nt: TGTGCCTGGAGTATCGGACAGGGTTATGGCTACACCTTC
d_gene: TRBD1; abundance: once; j_gene: TRBJ1-2; v_gene: TRBV4-1; CDR3aa: CASSQLTGRYSNYGYTF; CDR3nt: TGCGCCAGCAGCCAATTGACAGGGCGTTACTCTAACTATGGCTACACCTTC
d_gene: .; abundance: .; j_gene: TRBJ1-2; v_gene: TRBV19; CDR3aa: CASNLGRGYTF; CDR3nt: TGTGCCAGTAACCTCGGCAGGGGCTACACCTTC
d_gene: .; abundance: .; j_gene: TRBJ2-1; v_gene: TRBV25-1; CDR3aa: CASSIPSGGANEQFF; CDR3nt: TGTGCCAGCAGTATCCCATCCGGAGGTGCCAATGAGCAGTTCTTC
d_gene: .; abundance: few; j_gene: TRBJ1-2; v_gene: TRBV5-1; CDR3aa: CASSSNLGAGYGYTF; CDR3nt: TGCGCCAGCAGCTCTAATCTGGGGGCAGGCTATGGCTACACCTTC
d_gene: .; abundance: .; j_gene: TRBJ2-3; v_gene: TRBV7-9; CDR3aa: CASSLVSGKLDTQYF; CDR3nt: TGTGCCAGCAGCTTAGTATCAGGGAAGCTAGATACGCAGTATTTT
d_gene: .; abundance: .; j_gene: TRBJ1-4; v_gene: TRBV5-5; CDR3aa: CASSGVGTPGRNEKLFF; CDR3nt: TGTGCCAGCAGCGGGGTTGGGACCCCCGGGAGGAATGAAAAACTGTTTTTT
d_gene: TRBD1; abundance: .; j_gene: TRBJ1-2; v_gene: TRBV27; CDR3aa: CASSPAGGNGYTF; CDR3nt: TGTGCCAGCAGCCCCGCAGGGGGGAATGGCTACACCTTC
d_gene: .; abundance: .; j_gene: TRBJ1-4; v_gene: TRBV5-1; CDR3aa: CASSQPGQIEKLFF; CDR3nt: TGCGCCAGCAGCCAACCGGGTCAGATCGAAAAACTGTTTTTT
d_gene: TRBD1; abundance: .; j_gene: TRBJ1-4; v_gene: TRBV6-5; CDR3aa: CASDRGRANEKLFF; CDR3nt: TGTGCCAGCGACAGGGGCCGGGCTAATGAAAAACTGTTTTTT
d_gene: TRBD1; abundance: .; j_gene: TRBJ1-2; v_gene: TRBV6-5; CDR3aa: CASSYRTGWLGYTF; CDR3nt: TGTGCCAGCAGTTACAGGACAGGGTGGTTGGGCTACACCTTC
d_gene: .; abundance: .; j_gene: TRBJ1-1; v_gene: TRBV4-2; CDR3aa: CASSPVGAGVGEAFF; CDR3nt: TGTGCCAGCAGCCCAGTGGGGGCAGGGGTGGGTGAAGCTTTCTTT
d_gene: TRBD1; abundance: .; j_gene: TRBJ2-6; v_gene: TRBV7-9; CDR3aa: CASSLQSTGFSGANVLTF; CDR3nt: TGTGCCAGCAGCTTACAGTCGACAGGGTTTTCTGGGGCCAACGTCCTGACTTTC
d_gene: .; abundance: .; j_gene: TRBJ1-3; v_gene: TRBV14; CDR3aa: CASSQASAGAGNTIYF; CDR3nt: TGTGCCAGCAGCCAAGCATCTGCAGGGGCTGGAAACACCATATATTTT
d_gene: .; abundance: .; j_gene: TRBJ1-5; v_gene: TRBV5-1; CDR3aa: CASSLDGATSNQPQHF; CDR3nt: TGCGCCAGCAGCTTGGATGGAGCCACTAGCAATCAGCCCCAGCATTTT